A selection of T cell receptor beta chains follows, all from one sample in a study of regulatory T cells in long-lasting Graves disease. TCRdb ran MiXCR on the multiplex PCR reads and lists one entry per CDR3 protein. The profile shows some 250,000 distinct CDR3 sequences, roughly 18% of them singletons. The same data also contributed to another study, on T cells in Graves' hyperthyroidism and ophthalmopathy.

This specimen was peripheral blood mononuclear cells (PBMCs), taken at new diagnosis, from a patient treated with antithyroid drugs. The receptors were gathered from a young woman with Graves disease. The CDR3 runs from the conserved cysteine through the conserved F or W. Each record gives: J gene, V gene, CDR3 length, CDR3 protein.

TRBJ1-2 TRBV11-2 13 CASSPSGSYGYTF
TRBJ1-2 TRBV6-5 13 CASSSQGSYGYTF
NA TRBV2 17 CASSDWLAGGLSYEQYF
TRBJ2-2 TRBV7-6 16 CASSLRVAGGNGELFF
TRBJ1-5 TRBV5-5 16 CASSLVAQGANQPQHF
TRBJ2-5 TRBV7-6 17 CASSLTSGRGVQETQYF
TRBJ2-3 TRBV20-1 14 CSAPPQDGTDTQYF
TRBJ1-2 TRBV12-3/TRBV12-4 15 CASSLTGQSRHGYTF
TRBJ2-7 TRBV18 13 CASSPMGTYEQYF
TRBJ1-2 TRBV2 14 CASSDRRTLMANTF
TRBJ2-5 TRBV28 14 CASSGTTVGETQYF
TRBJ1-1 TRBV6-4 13 CASSTDVNTEAFF
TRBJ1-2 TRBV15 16 CATSRLTGTGVLGYTF
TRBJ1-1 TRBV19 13 CASSIWANTEAFF
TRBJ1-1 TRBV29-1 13 CSVVHSLNTEAFF
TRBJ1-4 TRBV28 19 CASSIKPGTRTATNEKLFF
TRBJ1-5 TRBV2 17 CASSEWSFGTADQPQHF
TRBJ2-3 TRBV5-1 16 CASSSRTDFGTDTQYF
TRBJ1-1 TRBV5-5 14 CASSLGGQGTEAFF
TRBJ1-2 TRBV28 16 CASSLGTAAQNYGYTF
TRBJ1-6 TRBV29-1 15 CSVDRDWSYNSPLHF
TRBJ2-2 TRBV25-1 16 CASSDIRPANTGELFF
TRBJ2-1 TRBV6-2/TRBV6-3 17 CASSPRGRGGGGNEQFF
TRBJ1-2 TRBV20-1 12 CSVTDDGPGYTF
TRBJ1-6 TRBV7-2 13 CASSLIKGSPLHF
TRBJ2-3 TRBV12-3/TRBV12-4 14 CASTYPRGADTQYF
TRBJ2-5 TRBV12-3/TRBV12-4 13 CASSRAGQETQYF
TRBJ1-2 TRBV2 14 CASSESGRGLGYTF
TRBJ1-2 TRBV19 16 CASSGARQGIDYGYTF
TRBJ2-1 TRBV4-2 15 CASSQVGGDYNEQFF
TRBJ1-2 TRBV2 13 CASSDEGALGYTF
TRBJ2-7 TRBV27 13 CASGRGGPYEQYF
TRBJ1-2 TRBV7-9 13 CASSLDPGNGYTF
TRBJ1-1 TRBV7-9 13 CASSLEAEGEAFF
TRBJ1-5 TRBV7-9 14 CASSLGGGGQPQHF
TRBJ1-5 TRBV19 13 CASNDRAKQPQHF
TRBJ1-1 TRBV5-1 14 CASSPEGLNTEAFF
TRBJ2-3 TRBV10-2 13 CASSVASTDTQYF
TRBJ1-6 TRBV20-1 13 CSARDSYNSPLHF
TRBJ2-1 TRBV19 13 CASSIAGVYEQFF
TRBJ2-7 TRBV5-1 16 CASSLPTGTSSYEQYF
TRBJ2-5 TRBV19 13 CASSSAYEETQYF
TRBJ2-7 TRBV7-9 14 CASSFAKNPYEQYF
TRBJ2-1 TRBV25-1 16 CASSDPGQGNLNEQFF
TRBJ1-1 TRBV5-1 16 CASSLGAGTGFTEAFF